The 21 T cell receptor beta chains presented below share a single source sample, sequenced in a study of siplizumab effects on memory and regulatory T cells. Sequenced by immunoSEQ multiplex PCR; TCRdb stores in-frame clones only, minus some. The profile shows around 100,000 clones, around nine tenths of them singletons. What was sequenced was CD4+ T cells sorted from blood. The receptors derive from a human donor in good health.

CDR3 nucleotides: TGTGCCAGCAGCCCTCAACCTGAGGAGGGAAGAAACACCATATATTTT. It encodes CASSPQPEEGRNTIYF. This sequence joins TRBV21-1 and TRBJ1-3. TRBV21-1 constitutes a pseudogene. This CDR3 spans 16 amino acids.

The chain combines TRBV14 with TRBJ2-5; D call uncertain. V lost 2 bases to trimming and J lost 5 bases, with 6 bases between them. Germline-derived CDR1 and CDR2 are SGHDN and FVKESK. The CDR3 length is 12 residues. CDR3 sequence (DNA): TGTGCCAGCAGCCAACGGTGGGAGACCCAGTACTTC. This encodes CASSQRWETQYF. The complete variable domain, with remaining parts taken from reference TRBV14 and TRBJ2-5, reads EAGVTQFPSHSVIEKGQTVTLRCDPISGHDNLYWYRRVMGKEIKFLLHFVKESKQDESGMPNNRFLAERTGGTYSTLKVQPAELEDSGVYFCASSQRWETQYFGPGTRLLVL.

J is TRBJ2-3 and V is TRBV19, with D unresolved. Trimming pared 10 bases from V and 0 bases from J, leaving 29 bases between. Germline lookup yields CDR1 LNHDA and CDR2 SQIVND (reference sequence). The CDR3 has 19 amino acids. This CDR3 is CAKTPGGPRSPRSTDTQYF. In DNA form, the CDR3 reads TGTGCCAAAACACCTGGCGGACCACGATCCCCCCGTAGCACAGATACGCAGTATTTT.

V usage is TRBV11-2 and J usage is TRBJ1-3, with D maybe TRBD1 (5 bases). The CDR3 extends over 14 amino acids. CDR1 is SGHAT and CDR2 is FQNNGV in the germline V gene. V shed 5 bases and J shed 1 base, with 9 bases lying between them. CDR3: CASSVTESGNTIYF. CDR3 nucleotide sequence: TGTGCCAGCAGCGTGACAGAATCTGGAAACACCATATATTTT. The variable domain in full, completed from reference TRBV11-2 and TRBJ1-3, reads EAGVAQSPRYKIIEKRQSVAFWCNPISGHATLYWYQQILGQGPKLLIQFQNNGVVDDSQLPKDRFSAERLKGVDSTLKIQPAKLEDSAVYLCASSVTESGNTIYFGEGSWLTVV.

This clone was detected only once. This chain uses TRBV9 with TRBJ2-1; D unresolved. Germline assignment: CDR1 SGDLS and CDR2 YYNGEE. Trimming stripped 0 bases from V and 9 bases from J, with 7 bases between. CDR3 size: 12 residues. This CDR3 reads CASSVGGSEQFF. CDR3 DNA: TGTGCCAGCAGCGTAGGGGGTAGTGAGCAGTTCTTC.

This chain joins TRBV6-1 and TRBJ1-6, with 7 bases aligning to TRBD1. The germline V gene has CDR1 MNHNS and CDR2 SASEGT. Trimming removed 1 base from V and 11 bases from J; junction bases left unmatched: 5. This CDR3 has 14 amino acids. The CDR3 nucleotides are TGTGCCAGCAGTGAAGGGACAGGAGGGGCACCCCTCCACTTT. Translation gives CASSEGTGGAPLHF.

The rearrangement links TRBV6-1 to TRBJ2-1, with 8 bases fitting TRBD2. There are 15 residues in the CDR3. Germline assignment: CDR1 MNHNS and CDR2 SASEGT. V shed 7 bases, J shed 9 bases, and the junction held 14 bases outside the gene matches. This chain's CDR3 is CASTFASGRYREQFF. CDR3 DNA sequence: TGTGCCAGCACTTTCGCCAGCGGGAGATACCGTGAGCAGTTCTTC.

The CDR3 DNA reads as TGTGCCAGCAGCCTCCGGGACAAGGGGGGTTATGGCTACACCTTC. Translated: CASSLRDKGGYGYTF. The chain carries TRBV4-2 and TRBJ1-2; D perhaps matches TRBD1 (6 bases). With 4 bases removed from V and 5 bases from J, the gap between germline ends came to 17 bases. CDR3 length: 15 residues. The germline V gene has CDR1 LGHNA and CDR2 YNFKEQ.

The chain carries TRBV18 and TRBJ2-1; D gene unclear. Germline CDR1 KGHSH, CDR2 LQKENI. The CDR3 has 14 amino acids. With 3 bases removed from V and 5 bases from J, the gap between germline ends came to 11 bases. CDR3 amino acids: CASSPQGPNNEQFF. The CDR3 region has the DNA TGTGCCAGCTCACCCCAAGGACCGAACAATGAGCAGTTCTTC.

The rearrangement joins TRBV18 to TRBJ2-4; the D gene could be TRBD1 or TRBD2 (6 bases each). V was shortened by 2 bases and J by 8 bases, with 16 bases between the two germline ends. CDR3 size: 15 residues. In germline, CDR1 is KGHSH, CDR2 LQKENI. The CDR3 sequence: CASSPSGAGVDIQYF. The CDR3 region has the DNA TGTGCCAGCTCACCATCGGGAGCAGGGGTGGACATTCAGTACTTC.

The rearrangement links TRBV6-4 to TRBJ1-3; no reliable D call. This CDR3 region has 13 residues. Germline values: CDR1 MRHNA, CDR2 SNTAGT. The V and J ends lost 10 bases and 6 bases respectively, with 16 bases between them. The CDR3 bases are TGTGCCACCGTCCCCTTCGATGAAAACACCATATATTTT. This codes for CATVPFDENTIYF.

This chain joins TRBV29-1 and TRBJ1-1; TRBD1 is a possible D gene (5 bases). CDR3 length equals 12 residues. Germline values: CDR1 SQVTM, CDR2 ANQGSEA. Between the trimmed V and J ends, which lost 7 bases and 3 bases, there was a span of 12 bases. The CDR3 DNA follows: TGCAGCGCAATGGGGGAGGACACTGAAGCTTTCTTT. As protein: CSAMGEDTEAFF.

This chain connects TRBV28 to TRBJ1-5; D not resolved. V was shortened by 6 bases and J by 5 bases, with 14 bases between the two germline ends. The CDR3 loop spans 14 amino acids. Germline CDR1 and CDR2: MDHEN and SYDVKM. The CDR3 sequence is CASRLDVRDQPQHF. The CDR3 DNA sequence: TGTGCCAGCAGGCTGGACGTCCGGGATCAGCCCCAGCATTTT.

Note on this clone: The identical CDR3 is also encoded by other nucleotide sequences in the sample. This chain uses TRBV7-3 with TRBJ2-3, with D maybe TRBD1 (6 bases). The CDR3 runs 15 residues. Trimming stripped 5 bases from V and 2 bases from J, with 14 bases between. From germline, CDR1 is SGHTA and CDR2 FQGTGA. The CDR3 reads CASSPTGTFTDTQYF. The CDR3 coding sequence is TGTGCCAGCAGCCCGACAGGCACCTTCACAGATACGCAGTATTTT.

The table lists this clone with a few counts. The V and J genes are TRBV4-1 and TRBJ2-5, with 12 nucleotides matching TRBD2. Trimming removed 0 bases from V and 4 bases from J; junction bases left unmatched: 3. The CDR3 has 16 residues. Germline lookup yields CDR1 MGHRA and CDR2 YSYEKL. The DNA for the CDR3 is TGCGCCAGCAGCCAAGACGAACTAGCGGGAGGAGAGACCCAGTACTTC. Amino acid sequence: CASSQDELAGGETQYF.

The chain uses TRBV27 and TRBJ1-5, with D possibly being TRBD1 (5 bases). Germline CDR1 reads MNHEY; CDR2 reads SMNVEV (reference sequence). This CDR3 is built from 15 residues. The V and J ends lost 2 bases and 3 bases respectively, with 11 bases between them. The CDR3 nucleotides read TGTGCCAGCAGTTTACCCCAGGGAACCAATCAGCCCCAGCATTTT. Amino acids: CASSLPQGTNQPQHF.

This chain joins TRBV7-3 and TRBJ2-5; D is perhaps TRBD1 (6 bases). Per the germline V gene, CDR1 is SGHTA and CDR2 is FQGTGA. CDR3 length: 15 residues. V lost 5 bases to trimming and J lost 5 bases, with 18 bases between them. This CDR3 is CASSPQGAVGETQYF. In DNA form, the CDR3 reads TGTGCCAGCAGCCCACAGGGAGCGGTGGGGGAGACCCAGTACTTC.

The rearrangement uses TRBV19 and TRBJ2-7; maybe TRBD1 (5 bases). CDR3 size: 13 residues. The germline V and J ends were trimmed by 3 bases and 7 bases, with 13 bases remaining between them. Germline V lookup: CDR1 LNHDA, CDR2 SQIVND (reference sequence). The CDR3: CASSIQARGEQYF. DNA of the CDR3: TGTGCCAGTAGTATCCAAGCAAGGGGTGAGCAGTACTTC.

CDR3 in amino acids: CANASGANEQFF. The CDR3 coding sequence is TGTGCCAACGCTAGCGGAGCCAATGAGCAGTTCTTC. V usage is TRBV5-4 and J usage is TRBJ2-1, with 7 positions matching TRBD2. This CDR3 is built from 12 residues. Germline lookup yields CDR1 SGHNT and CDR2 YYREEE (reference sequence). With V trimmed by 9 bases and J by 6 bases, 6 bases remained unmatched.

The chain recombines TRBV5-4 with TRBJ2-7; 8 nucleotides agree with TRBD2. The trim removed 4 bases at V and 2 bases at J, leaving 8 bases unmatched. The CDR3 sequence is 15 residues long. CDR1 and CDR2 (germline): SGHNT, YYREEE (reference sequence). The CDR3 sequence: CASSASTGRAYEQYF. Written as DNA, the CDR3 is TGTGCCAGCAGCGCGAGTACCGGGAGGGCCTACGAGCAGTACTTC. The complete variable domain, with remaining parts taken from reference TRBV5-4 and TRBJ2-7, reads ETGVTQSPTHLIKTRGQQVTLRCSSQSGHNTVSWYQQALGQGPQFIFQYYREEENGRGNFPPRFSGLQFPNYSSELNVNALELDDSALYLCASSASTGRAYEQYFGPGTRLTVT.

This CDR3 is CASSPPGQRSTDTQYF. The CDR3 region has the DNA TGTGCCAGCTCACCCCCGGGACAACGAAGCACAGATACGCAGTATTTT. The chain has TRBV18 and TRBJ2-3; tentatively, D is TRBD1 (6 bases). The length of the CDR3 is 16 residues. Per germline, CDR1 KGHSH and CDR2 LQKENI. Trimming cost V 3 bases and J 0 bases, with 13 bases left between them.